One T cell receptor beta chain is described in this entry. The antigen is not known. Trimming stripped 0 bases from V and 0 bases from J, with 20 bases between. The CDR3 covers 19 residues. The germline V gene has CDR1 MGHRA and CDR2 YSYEKL. The data were obtained in a study of Ad26.COV2.S vaccination and SARS-CoV-2 variants. Study-level points and caveats: Similar non-spike TCR breadth was observed in recipients of vaccine and of placebo.

Sequenced by immunoSEQ multiplex PCR; TCRdb stores in-frame clones only, minus some. The table includes 410,000 or so clones, about 93% detected once. As to treatment: roughly 19 received Ad26.COV2.S at low or high dose, single or two shots; five or six received placebo; per-sample allocation not given. Each sample was drawn 63 days after the first injection (of vaccine or placebo). The sequenced sample was peripheral blood, obtained in a trial of Ad26.COV2.S vaccine versus placebo. The V call is TRBV4-1, the J call TRBJ1-1; no clear D gene. This TCR was recovered from a person between 18 and 65 years old who received the Ad26.COV2.S COVID-19 vaccine or a placebo. CDR3 region: CASSQEEVGLAGLNTEAFF. The CDR3 DNA reads as TGCGCCAGCAGCCAAGAAGAGGTCGGTCTCGCGGGTCTGAACACTGAAGCTTTCTTT.